This T cell receptor (beta chain) was sequenced in a study of cytomegalovirus exposure and HLA in healthy donors. Profiled with immunoSEQ multiplex PCR; TCRdb holds only in-frame clones, not every one. The sample records some 310,000 clones, 88% being singletons. Germline assignment: CDR1 KGHSH and CDR2 LQKENI. V was trimmed by 3 bases and J by 1 base, leaving 12 bases between them. This CDR3 is 15 amino acids long. This clone was detected only once. This rearrangement joins TRBV18 to TRBJ1-1; the D is unclear. This receptor was obtained from a man under 40 in good health and CMV-seronegative. The sequencing input was PBMCs. The CDR3 DNA sequence: TGTGCCAGCTCACCGTCCCCACCTAGGAACACTGAAGCTTTCTTT. It encodes CASSPSPPRNTEAFF.